The 29 T cell receptor beta chains below all came from one sample that was sequenced in a study of T cells in localized non-small cell lung cancer. Produced via immunoSEQ multiplex PCR; TCRdb's table is partial and in-frame only. The table includes around 91,000 clones, about 87% detected once. The sequencing here drew on peripheral blood, taken before any cancer treatment. The receptors originated from a man between 40 and 70 years old with stage I squamous cell lung carcinoma.

The V call is TRBV21-1, the J call TRBJ1-1; TRBD1 reflects the table's D call only, with no check against the DNA. TRBV21-1 is assigned pseudogene status. This CDR3 spans 17 amino acids. The DNA for the CDR3 is TGTGCCAGCAGCAAAGGTGGGGGCCGGGGAAAAAGGACTGAAGCTTTCTTT. As protein: CASSKGGGRGKRTEAFF.

V is TRBV7-9 and J is TRBJ2-1, with 10 bases identical to TRBD2. Germline CDR1 reads SEHNR; CDR2 reads FQNEAQ (reference sequence). The CDR3 sequence is 16 residues long. Unmatched junction bases numbered 14, after V lost 5 bases and J lost 10 bases. The CDR3 DNA is TGTGCCAGCAGCCGAATCGGGTCTAGCGGGGGAGCGGAGCAGTTCTTC. Translated, it gives CASSRIGSSGGAEQFF.

This CDR3 reads CASSKAESSYEQYF. In DNA, the CDR3 is TGTGCCAGCAGCAAAGCGGAATCCTCCTACGAGCAGTACTTC. The V and J genes are TRBV21-1 and TRBJ2-7. TRBV21-1 is a recognized pseudogene. The CDR3 sequence is 14 residues long.

The genes are TRBV11-2 and TRBJ1-5; D remains unclear. The CDR3 runs 15 residues. V lost 3 bases to trimming and J lost 6 bases, with 15 bases between them. Germline lookup yields CDR1 SGHAT and CDR2 FQNNGV. Written as DNA, the CDR3 is TGTGCCAGCAGCTTGAGTACGGAGAAGAGTCAGCCCCAGCATTTT. It yields the protein CASSLSTEKSQPQHF.

The chain couples TRBV7-2 to TRBJ1-2; tentatively, D is TRBD1 (6 bases). The V and J ends lost 1 base and 14 bases respectively, with 20 bases between them. Per germline, CDR1 SGHTA and CDR2 FQGNSA. There are 14 residues in the CDR3. The CDR3 nucleotides are TGTGCCAGCAGCTTAGATGTAGGACAGCGCCTTAGAACCTTC. Protein product: CASSLDVGQRLRTF. The variable domain in full, with the rest retrieved from reference TRBV7-2 and TRBJ1-2, is GAGVSQSPSNKVTEKGKDVELRCDPISGHTALYWYRQSLGQGLEFLIYFQGNSAPDKSGLPSDRFSAERTGGSVSTLTIQRTQQEDSAVYLCASSLDVGQRLRTFGSGTRLTVV.

This chain joins TRBV2 and TRBJ2-7, with 8 bases identical to TRBD2. Looked up from germline, CDR1 is SNHLY and CDR2 is FYNNEI. This CDR3 has 14 residues. V trimming: 6 bases; J trimming: 2 bases; junction bases outside the gene matches: 6. The CDR3 nucleotides read TGTGCCAGCAGGGTCACTAGCGGAGCCTACGAGCAGTACTTC. Translation: CASRVTSGAYEQYF.

The V gene is TRBV25-1, the J gene TRBJ2-7; TRBD1 matches 7 bases. V lost 2 bases and J lost 1; bases outside the gene matches: 5. The germline CDR1 and CDR2 sequences are MGHDK and SYGVNS. This CDR3 has 15 amino acids. The DNA for the CDR3 is TGTGCCAGCAGTGAAATAGGGACAGAATCCTACGAGCAGTACTTC. As protein: CASSEIGTESYEQYF.

This chain uses TRBV2 with TRBJ1-1; D may be TRBD1 (5 bases). The ends were cut back, 3 bases at V and 6 bases at J, with 11 bases in the middle. The CDR3 consists of 13 residues. Per germline, CDR1 SNHLY and CDR2 FYNNEI. The CDR3 DNA sequence: TGTGCCAGCAGTGAGGAGGGGATTTCTGAAGCTTTCTTT. Translating it yields CASSEEGISEAFF.

The J gene is TRBJ1-1, the V gene TRBV5-1, with a possible D match to TRBD1 (5 bases). This CDR3 has 15 amino acids. Germline V gene sequence: CDR1 SGHRS, CDR2 YFSETQ. V lost 0 bases and J 4 bases, leaving 13 bases between the germline ends. The CDR3 here is CASSLAWGKSTEAFF. The DNA of the CDR3 is TGCGCCAGCAGCTTGGCCTGGGGGAAGAGCACTGAAGCTTTCTTT.

The table lists this clone with a few counts. The sample holds other DNA sequences that translate to the same CDR3. This sequence joins TRBV7-2 and TRBJ1-1; possibly TRBD1 for D (6 bases). Looked up from germline, CDR1 is SGHTA and CDR2 is FQGNSA. This CDR3 region has 14 residues. Trimming pared 4 bases from V and 5 bases from J, leaving 14 bases between. The CDR3, as DNA: TGTGCCAGCAGCTCGGGGGGGCGGGGTACTGAAGCTTTCTTT. It is translated as CASSSGGRGTEAFF. Based on the CDR3 plus reference TRBV7-2 and TRBJ1-1, the full variable domain is GAGVSQSPSNKVTEKGKDVELRCDPISGHTALYWYRQSLGQGLEFLIYFQGNSAPDKSGLPSDRFSAERTGGSVSTLTIQRTQQEDSAVYLCASSSGGRGTEAFFGQGTRLTVV.

The chain has TRBV5-1 and TRBJ1-1, with TRBD1 as a possible D gene (5 bases). CDR3 length: 15 amino acids. Germline CDR1 reads SGHRS; CDR2 reads YFSETQ. Trimming pared 4 bases from V and 3 bases from J, leaving 16 bases between. The CDR3: CASSGGRGYDTEAFF. In DNA, the CDR3 is TGCGCCAGCAGCGGGGGAAGGGGCTATGACACTGAAGCTTTCTTT.

The rearrangement joins TRBV19 to TRBJ1-6; D is ambiguous. The CDR3 runs to 16 residues. Trimming pared 1 base from V and 0 bases from J, leaving 7 bases between. CDR1 is LNHDA, CDR2 SQIVND, per germline (reference sequence). The CDR3 region is CASSIGGSSYNSPLHF. The DNA of the CDR3 is TGTGCCAGTAGTATAGGGGGAAGCTCCTATAATTCACCCCTCCACTTT.

The chain is built from TRBV2 and TRBJ2-5; TRBD1 matches 10 bases. The junction had 5 bases not matched to a gene; V was cut back by 4 bases and J by 3 bases. Looked up from germline, CDR1 is SNHLY and CDR2 is FYNNEI. The CDR3 runs to 15 residues. CDR3 DNA sequence: TGTGCCAGCAGTGGGGAGACAGGGGGCGAAGAGACCCAGTACTTC. This translates into CASSGETGGEETQYF.

The rearrangement joins TRBV2 to TRBJ2-7; D is uncertain. Per the germline V gene, CDR1 is SNHLY and CDR2 is FYNNEI. Trimming took 6 bases from V and 4 from J, leaving 4 bases between them. The CDR3 covers 10 residues. Here the CDR3 reads CASRIYEQYF. The CDR3 DNA is TGTGCCAGCAGAATTTACGAGCAGTACTTC. The full variable domain, in which reference TRBV2 and TRBJ2-7 provide the parts outside the CDR3, is EPEVTQTPSHQVTQMGQEVILRCVPISNHLYFYWYRQILGQKVEFLVSFYNNEISEKSEIFDDQFSVERPDGSNFTLKIRSTKLEDSAMYFCASRIYEQYFGPGTRLTVT.

The chain uses TRBV18 and TRBJ1-4, with 8 bases identical to TRBD1. The germline CDR1 and CDR2 sequences are KGHSH and LQKENI. The CDR3 is 15 residues long. With V trimmed by 0 bases and J by 5 bases, 2 bases remained unmatched. CDR3 region: CASSPPGTGNEKLFF. The DNA of the CDR3 is TGTGCCAGCTCACCACCCGGGACAGGCAATGAAAAACTGTTTTTT.

DNA of the CDR3: TGTGCTTTCCTAAGGTCAGGGTCACATTACAATGAGCAGTTCTTC. Translation: CAFLRSGSHYNEQFF. The chain has TRBV5-4 and TRBJ2-1, with D perhaps TRBD1 (5 bases). The CDR3 consists of 15 residues. Germline V CDR1 and CDR2: SGHNT, YYREEE (reference sequence).

The V call is TRBV27, the J call TRBJ1-2; possibly TRBD1 for D (6 bases). Germline CDR1 is MNHEY and CDR2 is SMNVEV (reference sequence). V gave up 5 bases and J gave up 8 bases, with 15 bases separating them. The CDR3 runs 13 residues. This CDR3 reads CASSPLDSNGYTF. The CDR3 nucleotides are TGTGCCAGCAGTCCCCTGGACAGTAACGGCTACACCTTC.

The chain couples TRBV7-2 to TRBJ2-5; 7 bases match TRBD1. V trimming: 5 bases; J trimming: 2 bases; junction bases outside the gene matches: 2. Germline V gene sequence: CDR1 SGHTA, CDR2 FQGNSA. This CDR3 has 13 amino acids. In DNA, the CDR3 is TGTGCCAGCAGCCCGGGACAGCAAGAGACCCAGTACTTC. Amino acid sequence: CASSPGQQETQYF.

V and J are TRBV29-1 and TRBJ2-2, with unresolved D. Germline CDR1 and CDR2: SQVTM and ANQGSEA. This CDR3 has 13 residues. V was clipped by 7 bases and J by 7 bases, with 16 bases between them. DNA of the CDR3: TGCAGCGCCGACGGTCGTCAAGGCGGGGAGCTGTTTTTT. The encoded protein is CSADGRQGGELFF.

The chain is built from TRBV10-3 and TRBJ2-5, with 7 nucleotides matching TRBD2. CDR3 size: 14 residues. V gave up 9 bases and J gave up 4 bases; unmatched junction bases: 11. Germline CDR1 ENHRY, CDR2 SYGVKD. The CDR3 is CAIRGSGALETQYF. The CDR3, as DNA: TGTGCCATTCGCGGAAGCGGGGCCTTAGAGACCCAGTACTTC.

The CDR3 region is CASSLKLGEAFF. CDR3 DNA sequence: TGTGCCAGCAGCCTCAAACTGGGTGAAGCTTTCTTT. The J gene is TRBJ1-1, the V gene TRBV5-5; D is ambiguous. CDR1 SGHKS and CDR2 YYEKEE come from the germline V gene (reference sequence). This CDR3 is built from 12 residues. The ends were cut back, 4 bases at V and 7 bases at J, with 11 bases in the middle.

This chain links TRBV5-4 with TRBJ2-1; D remains unclear. The CDR3 is 14 residues long. V was trimmed by 2 bases and J by 0 bases, leaving 6 bases between them. The germline V gene has CDR1 SGHNT and CDR2 YYREEE (reference sequence). The CDR3 reads CASSFESSYNEQFF. CDR3 DNA: TGTGCCAGCAGCTTCGAGAGCTCCTACAATGAGCAGTTCTTC. Complete variable domain (other parts from reference TRBV5-4 and TRBJ2-1): ETGVTQSPTHLIKTRGQQVTLRCSSQSGHNTVSWYQQALGQGPQFIFQYYREEENGRGNFPPRFSGLQFPNYSSELNVNALELDDSALYLCASSFESSYNEQFFGPGTRLTVL.

The chain joins TRBV30 to TRBJ2-7; 8 nucleotides align to TRBD2. Per the germline V gene, CDR1 is GTSNPN and CDR2 is SVGIG (reference sequence). This CDR3 contains 13 residues. The J segment lost 6 bases and the V segment lost 2 bases, leaving 6 bases of the junction unmatched. In DNA form, the CDR3 reads TGTGCCTGGAGTCCGGGACTAGTGAGCGAGCAGTACTTC. Its translation: CAWSPGLVSEQYF. Full variable domain (remainder filled in from reference TRBV30 and TRBJ2-7): SQTIHQWPATLVQPVGSPLSLECTVEGTSNPNLYWYRQAAGRGLQLLFYSVGIGQISSEVPQNLSASRPQDRQFILSSKKLLLSDSGFYLCAWSPGLVSEQYFGPGTRLTVT.

Written as DNA, the CDR3 is TGCGCCAGCAGCCAGTATCCGGGAGCGGGGGGGATTTCAGATACGCAGTATTTT. The encoded protein is CASSQYPGAGGISDTQYF. The rearrangement uses TRBV4-3 and TRBJ2-3, with TRBD2 identical over 10 bases. V lost 3 bases to trimming and J lost 4 bases; unmatched junction nucleotides: 13. Per germline, CDR1 LGHNA and CDR2 YSLEER. The CDR3 consists of 18 residues.

The rearrangement joins TRBV7-8 to TRBJ1-2; TRBD1 might be the D (5 bases). The ends were cut back, 4 bases at V and 3 bases at J, with 12 bases in the middle. CDR3 size: 14 residues. Germline-derived CDR1 and CDR2 are SGHVS and FQNEAQ. CDR3 in DNA: TGTGCCAGCAGCTCCACGGGACTCTACTATGGCTACACCTTC. Translated: CASSSTGLYYGYTF.

V gene TRBV6-5 combines with J gene TRBJ1-1; a possible D gene is TRBD1 (6 bases). The CDR3 is 15 amino acids. The V gene lost 2 bases and the J gene lost 0 bases, with 10 bases spanning the gap. Germline values: CDR1 MNHEY, CDR2 SVGAGI. Here the CDR3 DNA reads TGTGCCAGCAGTTACCAAGGGACACTGAACACTGAAGCTTTCTTT. The encoded protein is CASSYQGTLNTEAFF.

This chain connects TRBV6-6 to TRBJ1-1; perhaps TRBD1 as D (5 bases). Germline CDR1 reads MNHNY; CDR2 reads SVGAGI (reference sequence). The CDR3 is 12 residues long. V gave up 5 bases and J gave up 7 bases, with 11 bases separating them. DNA of the CDR3: TGTGCCAGCAGTGCGAGTAGGGGTGAAGCTTTCTTT. Protein: CASSASRGEAFF.

This chain links TRBV11-2 with TRBJ1-1, with D unresolved. The germline V gene encodes CDR1 SGHAT and CDR2 FQNNGV. Deletions cut 0 bases from V and 4 bases from J, with 0 bases between. The CDR3 covers 11 residues. The CDR3 is CASSLDTEAFF. DNA for the CDR3: TGTGCCAGCAGCTTAGACACTGAAGCTTTCTTT.

The rearrangement links TRBV7-8 to TRBJ1-1; tentative D call: TRBD1 (6 bases). The CDR3 has 15 amino acids. CDR1 is SGHVS, CDR2 FQNEAQ, per germline. V was shortened by 7 bases and J by 3 bases, with 18 bases between the two germline ends. The CDR3 nucleotides read TGTGCCAGCATGGGTTCACAGGGATGGGACACTGAAGCTTTCTTT. Amino acids: CASMGSQGWDTEAFF. Based on the CDR3 plus reference TRBV7-8 and TRBJ1-1, the full variable domain is GAGVSQSPRYKVAKRGQDVALRCDPISGHVSLFWYQQALGQGPEFLTYFQNEAQLDKSGLPSDRFFAERPEGSVSTLKIQRTQQEDSAVYLCASMGSQGWDTEAFFGQGTRLTVV.